Presented here are 28 T cell receptor beta chains from one specimen sequenced in a study of blood T cell repertoires in COVID-19. The data were produced by immunoSEQ multiplex PCR, yet TCRdb's version contains in-frame clones alone and is incomplete. Of some 70,000 clones in the sample, approximately 80% were seen once. The sample was peripheral blood. The receptor source for this set is a man aged 55 to 69 with acute or convalescent COVID-19.

This chain uses TRBV19 with TRBJ1-4, with D unresolved. The CDR3 sequence is 16 residues long. V was pared by 0 bases and J by 5 bases, with 13 bases between. CDR1 and CDR2 from the germline V gene are LNHDA and SQIVND (reference sequence). CDR3 in DNA: TGTGCCAGTAGTATAGATACTGCCTCGGTAAATGAAAAACTGTTTTTT. Translated: CASSIDTASVNEKLFF.

The chain recombines TRBV4-1 with TRBJ1-5; D unclear. Trimming shortened V by 0 bases and J by 4 bases, and 7 bases separated the two germline ends. Looked up from germline, CDR1 is MGHRA and CDR2 is YSYEKL. The CDR3 is 14 amino acids. CDR3 nucleotide sequence: TGCGCCAGCAGCCAAGAGCACGGGAATCAGCCCCAGCATTTT. Its translation is CASSQEHGNQPQHF.

J is TRBJ1-4 and V is TRBV11-2, with unresolved D. V lost 1 base and J 3 bases, leaving 9 bases between the germline ends. The V gene's germline CDR1 is SGHAT and CDR2 FQNNGV. The CDR3 is 15 residues long. The CDR3 coding sequence is TGTGCCAGCAGCTTAGTATGGGCAGCTAATGAAAAACTGTTTTTT. Translated: CASSLVWAANEKLFF.

V and J are TRBV4-1 and TRBJ1-3; D gene unclear. The CDR3 is 15 amino acids. The ends were cut back, 1 base at V and 0 bases at J, with 7 bases in the middle. Germline assignment: CDR1 MGHRA and CDR2 YSYEKL. The CDR3 bases are TGCGCCAGCAGCCAAGCAGGCTACTCTGGAAACACCATATATTTT. The encoded protein is CASSQAGYSGNTIYF.

This clone came up once. The chain joins TRBV11-3 to TRBJ1-3; tentative D call: TRBD1 (5 bases). V gave up 5 bases and J gave up 3 bases, with 14 bases separating them. This CDR3 region has 15 residues. Germline values: CDR1 SGHNT, CDR2 YENEEA. The CDR3 DNA reads as TGTGCCAGCAGCCACCCCAGCCAGGGTGGAAACACCATATATTTT. Amino acids: CASSHPSQGGNTIYF.

In its sample, this clone was seen a few times. V usage is TRBV25-1 and J usage is TRBJ1-6, with D unclear. The CDR3 covers 15 residues. Germline loops: CDR1 MGHDK, CDR2 SYGVNS. Trimming cost V 1 base and J 7 bases, with 11 bases left between them. In DNA form, the CDR3 reads TGTGCCAGCAGTGAATCTCGCCCCGGGAATTCACCCCTCCACTTT. Translated, it gives CASSESRPGNSPLHF.

The V and J genes are TRBV10-3 and TRBJ2-3; 10 bases align to TRBD2. Germline V CDR1 and CDR2: ENHRY, SYGVKD. The CDR3 has 16 residues. V lost 2 bases, J lost 2 bases, and 4 bases stayed unmatched. The CDR3 is CAISETSGVITDTQYF. The DNA for the CDR3 is TGTGCCATCAGTGAGACTAGCGGGGTGATCACAGATACGCAGTATTTT.

V gene TRBV7-2 combines with J gene TRBJ2-3, with D tentatively TRBD2 (5 bases). Germline V gene data show CDR1 as SGHTA and CDR2 as FQGNSA. V was shortened by 0 bases and J by 0 bases, with 10 bases between the two germline ends. This CDR3 contains 16 residues. Written as DNA, the CDR3 is TGTGCCAGCAGCTTAGCGGCAGCGGCGAGCACAGATACGCAGTATTTT. It codes for CASSLAAAASTDTQYF. The variable domain in full, with the rest retrieved from reference TRBV7-2 and TRBJ2-3, is GAGVSQSPSNKVTEKGKDVELRCDPISGHTALYWYRQSLGQGLEFLIYFQGNSAPDKSGLPSDRFSAERTGGSVSTLTIQRTQQEDSAVYLCASSLAAAASTDTQYFGPGTRLTVL.

CDR3 sequence (DNA): TGTGCCAGCAGCTTGAGCGGGGGGAGAAACAATGAGCAGTTCTTC. Protein: CASSLSGGRNNEQFF. V and J are TRBV11-2 and TRBJ2-1; 9 bases agree with TRBD2. The CDR3 runs 15 residues. Germline V CDR1 and CDR2: SGHAT, FQNNGV. The J segment lost 5 bases and the V segment lost 3 bases, leaving 5 bases of the junction unmatched.

The V gene is TRBV3-1 (or the pseudogene TRBV3-2), the J gene TRBJ1-1; D is possibly TRBD1 (5 bases). Germline assignment: CDR1 LGHDT and CDR2 YNNKEL (reference sequence). The CDR3 length is 16 residues. V was cut by 4 bases and J by 8 bases, with 23 bases left in between. This CDR3 reads CASSLWANGRGVEAFF. The CDR3 nucleotides read TGTGCCAGCAGCCTATGGGCAAATGGACGGGGGGTCGAAGCTTTCTTT.

The sample holds one count of this clone. The chain couples TRBV7-2 to TRBJ2-5; 11 bases agree with TRBD1. Per the germline V gene, CDR1 is SGHTA and CDR2 is FQGNSA. This CDR3 comprises 15 residues. The trim removed 3 bases at V and 5 bases at J, leaving 5 bases unmatched. CDR3 protein: CASSFAGQGVETQYF. The CDR3 region has the DNA TGTGCCAGCAGCTTCGCGGGACAGGGGGTGGAGACCCAGTACTTC.

This clone was observed once. The chain joins TRBV5-1 to TRBJ2-5, with 12 bases fitting TRBD1. The CDR3 covers 15 residues. The germline V gene has CDR1 SGHRS and CDR2 YFSETQ. With 2 bases clipped from V and 5 bases from J, the junction kept 4 bases outside the gene matches. The CDR3 DNA reads as TGCGCCAGCAGCTTTTCGGGGACAGGGGGCGAGACCCAGTACTTC. It yields the protein CASSFSGTGGETQYF.

The rearrangement links TRBV6-5 to TRBJ2-1, with 8 bases identical to TRBD1. The V segment lost 6 bases and the J segment 8 bases; nucleotides outside the gene matches: 3. CDR1 and CDR2 (germline): MNHEY, SVGAGI. The CDR3 spans 12 residues. CDR3 in amino acids: CASRGQGYEQFF. CDR3 sequence (DNA): TGTGCCAGCAGAGGACAGGGTTATGAGCAGTTCTTC.

The chain links TRBV5-4 to TRBJ2-2; 9 bases are shared with TRBD1. V lost 4 bases to trimming and J lost 5 bases; unmatched junction nucleotides: 6. Germline loops: CDR1 SGHNT, CDR2 YYREEE (reference sequence). This CDR3 is built from 15 residues. The CDR3 coding sequence is TGTGCCAGCAGCCTAGGGACAGGGCCGACCGGGGAGCTGTTTTTT. Translating gives CASSLGTGPTGELFF.

The CDR3 DNA sequence: TGTGCCAGCAGCCCGCTCAGGGACAGCTCCGGCTACACCTTC. Translation: CASSPLRDSSGYTF. This chain uses TRBV7-9 with TRBJ1-2; TRBD1 matches 7 bases. Germline-derived CDR1 and CDR2 are SEHNR and FQNEAQ (reference sequence). There are 14 residues in the CDR3. Trimming took 5 bases from V and 8 from J; bases not matched to a gene: 11.

This clone appeared once. CDR3 residues: CASSSGWGEAFF. As DNA, the CDR3 is TGTGCCAGCAGCTCAGGGTGGGGAGAAGCTTTCTTT. This chain links TRBV5-8 with TRBJ1-1, with a weak D call TRBD1 (5 bases). The ends were cut back, 3 bases at V and 8 bases at J, with 11 bases in the middle. The germline gives CDR1 SGHTS, CDR2 YDEGEE. This CDR3 contains 12 residues.

The CDR3 region has the DNA TGTGCCAGTAGTATTGCAGCGGGGGGGTCCTACGAGCAGTACGTC. Protein product: CASSIAAGGSYEQYV. This chain connects TRBV19 to TRBJ2-7; 10 bases align to TRBD2. V shed 3 bases and J 1 base; nucleotides not matched to a gene: 3. CDR1 is LNHDA and CDR2 is SQIVND in the germline V gene (reference sequence). The CDR3 has 15 amino acids.

Points on this clone: The sample holds other DNA sequences that translate to the same CDR3. V gene TRBV7-2 combines with J gene TRBJ1-1; D possibly corresponds to TRBD1 (5 bases). Trimming left V 3 bases short and J 4 bases short, with 9 bases between. Germline lookup yields CDR1 SGHTA and CDR2 FQGNSA. The CDR3 is made up of 13 amino acids. The CDR3 loop reads CASSFGGATEAFF. Written as DNA, the CDR3 is TGTGCCAGCAGCTTTGGCGGGGCCACTGAAGCTTTCTTT.

V usage is TRBV2 and J usage is TRBJ1-4; 7 bases map to TRBD1. The V gene end was trimmed by 10 bases and the J gene end by 3 bases; junction bases not matched to a gene: 5. The CDR3 has 13 amino acids. CDR1 and CDR2 (germline): SNHLY, FYNNEI. This CDR3 reads CATKGAPNEKLFF. In nucleotides, the CDR3 is TGTGCCACGAAGGGGGCCCCTAATGAAAAACTGTTTTTT. The full variable domain, with the rest looked up from reference TRBV2 and TRBJ1-4, is EPEVTQTPSHQVTQMGQEVILRCVPISNHLYFYWYRQILGQKVEFLVSFYNNEISEKSEIFDDQFSVERPDGSNFTLKIRSTKLEDSAMYFCATKGAPNEKLFFGSGTQLSVL.

The rearrangement joins TRBV11-3 to TRBJ1-1; no clear D. The CDR3 totals 11 residues. Trimming left V 8 bases short and J 0 bases short, with 4 bases between. Germline values: CDR1 SGHNT, CDR2 YENEEA. CDR3: CASAVNTEAFF. For the CDR3, the DNA is TGTGCCAGCGCGGTGAACACTGAAGCTTTCTTT.

CDR3 loop: CASSQDWGRFQETQYF. In nucleotides, the CDR3 is TGTGCCAGCAGCCAAGATTGGGGGCGGTTCCAAGAGACCCAGTACTTC. This chain joins TRBV3-1 (or the pseudogene TRBV3-2) and TRBJ2-5; TRBD1 is a possible D gene (6 bases). The length of the CDR3 is 16 residues. Germline V gene sequence: CDR1 LGHDT, CDR2 YNNKEL (reference sequence). Trimming shortened V by 0 bases and J by 1 base, and 12 bases separated the two germline ends.

The rearrangement joins TRBV6-5 to TRBJ2-3; maybe TRBD1 (6 bases). V lost 8 bases to trimming and J lost 10 bases, with 19 bases between them. Germline CDR1 reads MNHEY; CDR2 reads SVGAGI. CDR3 size: 13 residues. The CDR3 nucleotides read TGTGCCAGCTTGGGGCAGGGGAGTTGGGCGCAGTATTTT. It is translated as CASLGQGSWAQYF.

This clone was recorded a few times. The chain recombines TRBV7-2 with TRBJ2-1; a possible D gene is TRBD1 (6 bases). The CDR3 has 15 amino acids. Trimming removed 0 bases at V and 3 bases at J, with 9 bases between. CDR1 SGHTA and CDR2 FQGNSA come from the germline V gene. This CDR3 reads CASSLAVGGYNEQFF. CDR3 in DNA: TGTGCCAGCAGCTTAGCGGTAGGGGGCTACAATGAGCAGTTCTTC.

This chain uses TRBV3-1 (or the pseudogene TRBV3-2) with TRBJ2-1, with TRBD2 identical over 8 bases. This CDR3 has 15 amino acids. J was trimmed by 3 bases and V by 6 bases; bases with no gene match: 7. Per the germline V gene, CDR1 is LGHDT and CDR2 is YNNKEL (reference sequence). In nucleotides, the CDR3 is TGTGCCAGCAGTCCTCAGCGGGGGATCTACAATGAGCAGTTCTTC. Translation: CASSPQRGIYNEQFF.

In its sample, this clone was seen a few times. V and J are TRBV6-6 and TRBJ2-7; TRBD2 matches at 8 bases. Germline V gene data show CDR1 as MNHNY and CDR2 as SVGAGI (reference sequence). The CDR3 extends over 14 amino acids. V shed 7 bases and J 0 bases; nucleotides not matched to a gene: 5. CDR3 sequence reads: CASTSLADSYEQYF. The CDR3 nucleotides read TGTGCCAGCACCTCACTAGCGGACTCCTACGAGCAGTACTTC.

This rearrangement joins TRBV5-5 to TRBJ1-1; D is perhaps TRBD1 (5 bases). Germline CDR1 is SGHKS and CDR2 is YYEKEE (reference sequence). With 0 bases removed from V and 0 bases from J, the gap between germline ends came to 6 bases. The CDR3 runs to 14 residues. The CDR3 region is CASSLAGMNTEAFF. In DNA, the CDR3 is TGTGCCAGCAGCTTGGCAGGGATGAACACTGAAGCTTTCTTT.

The V and J genes are TRBV2 and TRBJ1-3; the D gene is possibly TRBD1 (5 bases). The CDR3 is 15 residues long. Trimming took off 6 bases at V and 4 bases at J, with 16 bases between the two ends. Germline loops: CDR1 SNHLY, CDR2 FYNNEI. This chain's CDR3 is CASSQGLTPGNTIYF. CDR3 in DNA: TGTGCCAGCAGCCAGGGCCTCACCCCGGGAAACACCATATATTTT.

This clone was observed a handful of times. This chain joins TRBV5-1 and TRBJ1-1; 9 bases line up with TRBD1. CDR1 SGHRS and CDR2 YFSETQ come from the germline V gene. This CDR3 has 16 residues. Trimming at V came to 0 bases and at J to 1 base, leaving 4 bases not matched to a gene. CDR3 loop: CASSLEDRGENTEAFF. In DNA form, the CDR3 reads TGCGCCAGCAGCTTGGAGGACAGGGGAGAGAACACTGAAGCTTTCTTT.